A single sample gave rise to the 29 T cell receptor beta chains below, sequenced in a study of CD8 T cells in ankylosing spondylitis. TCRdb processed the 5' RACE reads anew with MiXCR; each CDR3 protein has one entry. The table lists approximately 150,000 distinct CDR3 sequences, 25% to 35% of them singletons. Sequencing used synovial fluid, either unsorted or a sorted T cell fraction (not recorded which). The receptors shown here come from a male donor with ankylosing spondylitis.

The V and J genes are TRBV7-3 and TRBJ2-7; TRBD1 aligns across 9 bases. The trim removed 4 bases at V and 4 bases at J, leaving 8 bases unmatched. The CDR3 runs 15 residues. CDR1 and CDR2 (germline): SGHTA, FQGTGA. The CDR3 bases are TGTGCCAGCAGCTGGCCCGGGACAGGGCCTTACGAGCAGTACTTC. This gives the protein CASSWPGTGPYEQYF.

This clonotype was seen only a few times. The chain uses TRBV7-2 and TRBJ2-7; D gene ambiguous. V was cut by 1 base and J by 6 bases, with 10 bases left in between. From germline, CDR1 is SGHTA and CDR2 FQGNSA. The CDR3 contains 13 residues. The CDR3 bases are TGTGCCAGCAGCTTAGGTTTGCCTAGCGAGCAGTACTTC. It yields the protein CASSLGLPSEQYF.

The chain couples TRBV3-1 to TRBJ1-5; D remains unclear. CDR1 and CDR2 from the germline V gene are LGHDT and YNNKEL (reference sequence). The CDR3 length is 14 residues. Trimming took 6 bases from V and 1 from J, leaving 10 bases between them. CDR3 loop: CASSGQFSNQPQHF. In nucleotides, the CDR3 is TGTGCCAGCAGTGGGCAGTTCAGCAATCAGCCCCAGCATTTT. The variable domain in full, with the rest retrieved from reference TRBV3-1 and TRBJ1-5, is DTAVSQTPKYLVTQMGNDKSIKCEQNLGHDTMYWYKQDSKKFLKIMFSYNNKELIINETVPNRFSPKSPDKAHLNLHINSLELGDSAVYFCASSGQFSNQPQHFGDGTRLSIL.

This clonotype was observed a single time. The chain links TRBV29-1 to TRBJ2-7; D gene uncertain. CDR1 and CDR2 from the germline V gene are SQVTM and ANQGSEA. The CDR3 runs to 12 residues. Trimming left V 6 bases short and J 1 base short, with 10 bases between. CDR3 nucleotide sequence: TGCAGCGTCACTGTTTCGTCCTACGAGCAGTACTTC. It codes for CSVTVSSYEQYF.

J is TRBJ2-7 and V is TRBV6-5; 7 bases line up with TRBD2. Germline CDR1 is MNHEY and CDR2 is SVGAGI. The V and J ends lost 0 bases and 4 bases, in that order; junction bases with no gene match: 3. The CDR3 runs 14 residues. The CDR3 sequence is CASSYSGGRYEQYF. The CDR3 DNA reads as TGTGCCAGCAGTTACTCGGGGGGGAGGTACGAGCAGTACTTC.

The rearrangement joins TRBV7-2 to TRBJ2-1, with a tentative D call TRBD1 (6 bases). Trimming cost V 3 bases and J 10 bases, with 10 bases left between them. Germline assignment: CDR1 SGHTA and CDR2 FQGNSA. The CDR3 contains 12 residues. The CDR3: CASSFYRDEQFF. The CDR3 DNA follows: TGTGCCAGCAGCTTTTACAGGGACGAGCAGTTCTTC.

In its sample, this clonotype was seen a few times. V is TRBV20-1 and J is TRBJ1-1, with unresolved D. Trimming took 6 bases from V and 8 from J, leaving 13 bases between them. The CDR3 extends over 11 amino acids. Germline CDR1 and CDR2: DFQATT and SNEGSKA (reference sequence). CDR3 protein: CSAHRIAEAFF. The DNA for the CDR3 is TGCAGTGCCCATCGAATAGCCGAAGCTTTCTTT.

The gene calls are TRBV5-1 and TRBJ2-1, with D possibly TRBD2 on 6 matching bases. This CDR3 spans 15 amino acids. The V gene lost 3 bases and the J gene lost 4 bases, with 14 bases spanning the gap. The V gene's germline CDR1 is SGHRS and CDR2 YFSETQ. The CDR3 DNA sequence: TGCGCCAGCAGCTGGTTAGCGGAGCAGTACAATGAGCAGTTCTTC. Translating gives CASSWLAEQYNEQFF. Filled out from reference TRBV5-1 and TRBJ2-1, the complete variable domain reads KAGVTQTPRYLIKTRGQQVTLSCSPISGHRSVSWYQQTPGQGLQFLFEYFSETQRNKGNFPGRFSGRQFSNSRSEMNVSTLELGDSALYLCASSWLAEQYNEQFFGPGTRLTVL.

This chain uses TRBV7-9 with TRBJ2-3, with D maybe TRBD2 (6 bases). The V gene's germline CDR1 is SEHNR and CDR2 FQNEAQ (reference sequence). CDR3 size: 14 residues. V was pared by 0 bases and J by 4 bases, with 8 bases between. The CDR3 sequence is CASSLATGADTQYF. The CDR3 DNA is TGTGCCAGCAGCTTAGCCACGGGGGCAGATACGCAGTATTTT.

V is TRBV12-3 or TRBV12-4 and J is TRBJ2-1; perhaps TRBD2 as D (6 bases). The CDR3 extends over 15 amino acids. Between the trimmed V and J ends, which lost 4 bases and 1 base, there was a span of 11 bases. The CDR3 loop is CASSSFAGSYNEQFF. The CDR3 nucleotides read TGTGCCAGCAGTTCCTTTGCGGGGTCCTACAATGAGCAGTTCTTC.

The sample holds many counts of this clonotype. The genes are TRBV28 and TRBJ2-2; 11 nucleotides line up with TRBD1. The CDR3 loop spans 15 amino acids. Germline V gene lookup returns CDR1 MDHEN and CDR2 SYDVKM. The V and J ends lost 5 bases and 6 bases, in that order; junction bases with no gene match: 5. CDR3 coding DNA: TGTGCCAGCAGTCCGGGGGGACAGGGGGCCGGGGAGCTGTTTTTT. Residues: CASSPGGQGAGELFF.

Judged by abundance, this clonotype is medium-sized. V usage is TRBV12-3 or TRBV12-4 and J usage is TRBJ2-2; D remains ambiguous. Deletions cut 5 bases from V and 1 base from J, with 5 bases between. The CDR3 loop spans 13 amino acids. CDR3: CASSKQNTGELFF. CDR3 sequence (DNA): TGTGCCAGCAGTAAACAGAACACCGGGGAGCTGTTTTTT.

This chain links TRBV5-6 with TRBJ2-2; TRBD2 matches 13 bases. V shed 4 bases, J shed 7 bases, and the junction held 7 bases outside the gene matches. The CDR3 runs to 16 residues. The V gene's germline CDR1 is SGHDT and CDR2 YYEEEE. CDR3 nucleotides: TGTGCCAGCAGCAAACTAGCGGGGGGGCATCACGGGGAGCTGTTTTTT. Translated, it gives CASSKLAGGHHGELFF.

The table lists this clonotype with a few counts. The J gene is TRBJ1-2, the V gene TRBV20-1; 7 bases fit TRBD1. CDR1 and CDR2 (germline): DFQATT, SNEGSKA (reference sequence). Trimming at V came to 5 bases and at J to 6 bases, leaving 12 bases not matched to a gene. The CDR3 runs 14 residues. CDR3 sequence (DNA): TGCAGTGCTCGAGCAGACAGGGATTCGAATGGCTACACCTTC. It specifies CSARADRDSNGYTF.

The rearrangement links TRBV5-6 to TRBJ2-1, with 7 bases fitting TRBD2. V was clipped by 5 bases and J by 3 bases; unmatched bases: 8. The germline CDR1 and CDR2 sequences are SGHDT and YYEEEE. The CDR3 extends over 15 amino acids. The CDR3 protein is CASRWSGDLYNEQFF. DNA of the CDR3: TGTGCCAGCAGGTGGAGCGGGGACCTCTACAATGAGCAGTTCTTC.

The V and J genes are TRBV20-1 and TRBJ2-7; 8 bases match TRBD2. The V gene's germline CDR1 is DFQATT and CDR2 SNEGSKA (reference sequence). The V and J ends lost 0 bases and 1 base, in that order; junction bases with no gene match: 11. The length of the CDR3 is 17 residues. CDR3 in DNA: TGCAGTGCTAGAGATCAGGAGCGGCGGGAGGTATCCTACGAGCAGTACTTC. It translates to CSARDQERREVSYEQYF.

The V and J genes are TRBV5-1 and TRBJ2-1; possible D gene TRBD1, 6 bases. Trimming shortened V by 0 bases and J by 2 bases, and 9 bases separated the two germline ends. Germline loops: CDR1 SGHRS, CDR2 YFSETQ. This CDR3 contains 15 residues. The CDR3 loop reads CASSLVGDTYNEQFF. The CDR3 coding sequence is TGCGCCAGCAGCTTGGTGGGGGACACCTACAATGAGCAGTTCTTC.

This clonotype was detected ten times or more. The chain combines TRBV2 with TRBJ2-1; D could derive from TRBD1 or TRBD2 (5 bases each). Germline V gene lookup returns CDR1 SNHLY and CDR2 FYNNEI. The CDR3 has 14 residues. The V end lost 1 base, the J end lost 6 bases, and 10 bases lay between the germline ends. The CDR3, as DNA: TGTGCCAGCAGTGAAGGGGACCTCAGCAATGAGCAGTTCTTC. It specifies CASSEGDLSNEQFF. Combining the CDR3 with reference TRBV2 and TRBJ2-1 gives the whole variable domain EPEVTQTPSHQVTQMGQEVILRCVPISNHLYFYWYRQILGQKVEFLVSFYNNEISEKSEIFDDQFSVERPDGSNFTLKIRSTKLEDSAMYFCASSEGDLSNEQFFGPGTRLTVL.

The chain links TRBV6-5 to TRBJ1-1, with a tentative D call TRBD1 (6 bases). The germline V and J ends were trimmed by 6 bases and 4 bases, with 12 bases remaining between them. Germline V gene lookup returns CDR1 MNHEY and CDR2 SVGAGI. The CDR3 extends over 13 amino acids. The CDR3, as DNA: TGTGCCAGCAGATATGACAGGCCCACTGAAGCTTTCTTT. Translated: CASRYDRPTEAFF.

There are many counts of this clonotype. The V call is TRBV6-1, the J call TRBJ1-1; 7 nucleotides line up with TRBD1. Germline values: CDR1 MNHNS, CDR2 SASEGT. This CDR3 is 15 amino acids long. The V and J ends lost 4 bases and 0 bases, in that order; junction bases with no gene match: 5. Written as DNA, the CDR3 is TGTGCCAGCAGTGCCAGACAGGGTATGAACACTGAAGCTTTCTTT. Protein: CASSARQGMNTEAFF.

V is TRBV5-1 and J is TRBJ1-1; a weak D match, TRBD1 (6 bases). V lost 4 bases and J lost 4, with 14 bases in between. Germline CDR1 reads SGHRS; CDR2 reads YFSETQ. CDR3 size: 14 residues. CDR3 protein: CASSAQGVSTEAFF. The CDR3 nucleotides read TGCGCCAGCAGCGCACAGGGAGTGAGCACTGAAGCTTTCTTT.

There are a few counts of this clonotype. The chain is built from TRBV5-1 and TRBJ1-1, with D possibly being TRBD1 (6 bases). The CDR3 is 15 residues long. Germline V gives CDR1 SGHRS, CDR2 YFSETQ. Trimming left V 4 bases short and J 4 bases short, with 17 bases between. The CDR3 loop is CASSGGQNPLTEAFF. As DNA, the CDR3 is TGCGCCAGCAGCGGCGGACAGAACCCCCTCACTGAAGCTTTCTTT.

There are a few counts of this clonotype. The chain has TRBV7-8 and TRBJ2-7; 9 bases agree with TRBD2. CDR3 length: 17 residues. Germline lookup yields CDR1 SGHVS and CDR2 FQNEAQ. J gave up 3 bases and V 2 bases, and 11 bases lay outside the gene matches. CDR3 coding DNA: TGTGCCAGCAGCTTAATTGCGGGAGGGCCAAGCAGCTACGAGCAGTACTTC. This codes for CASSLIAGGPSSYEQYF.

The chain recombines TRBV5-1 with TRBJ1-1, with D unresolved. CDR1 is SGHRS and CDR2 is YFSETQ in the germline V gene. Deletions cut 3 bases from V and 5 bases from J, with 11 bases between. The CDR3 is 13 residues long. CDR3 region: CASSYEGLTEAFF. DNA of the CDR3: TGCGCCAGCAGCTACGAAGGGCTGACTGAAGCTTTCTTT.

The chain carries TRBV10-1 and TRBJ1-3, with D maybe TRBD1 (5 bases). The length of the CDR3 is 18 residues. Germline loops: CDR1 WNHNN, CDR2 SYGVQD (reference sequence). With 2 bases removed from V and 0 bases from J, the gap between germline ends came to 17 bases. The CDR3 loop reads CASSETPTANVSGNTIYF. The CDR3 DNA is TGCGCCAGCAGTGAGACCCCGACAGCCAACGTCTCTGGAAACACCATATATTTT.

This clonotype was seen only a few times. J is TRBJ2-1 and V is TRBV14; D might be TRBD1 (5 bases). The V end was cut by 4 bases, the J end by 1 base, with 5 bases between. The length of the CDR3 is 13 residues. Germline-derived CDR1 and CDR2 are SGHDN and FVKESK. CDR3 nucleotide sequence: TGTGCCAGCAGCCGACAGTCCTACAATGAGCAGTTCTTC. Encoded protein: CASSRQSYNEQFF.

V gene TRBV7-6 combines with J gene TRBJ2-1; D ambiguous. The germline gives CDR1 SGHVS, CDR2 FNYEAQ. Trimming pared 2 bases from V and 4 bases from J, leaving 12 bases between. The CDR3 has 15 residues. The DNA of the CDR3 is TGTGCCAGCAGCTTAACTACGAATCCTTACAATGAGCAGTTCTTC. It is translated as CASSLTTNPYNEQFF.

This clonotype was seen more than once but under ten times. V and J are TRBV5-1 and TRBJ2-7, with 7 bases lining up with TRBD2. The CDR3 spans 16 residues. CDR1 SGHRS and CDR2 YFSETQ come from the germline V gene. The junction had 7 bases not matched to a gene; V was cut back by 0 bases and J by 1 base. CDR3 in amino acids: CASSLGASGVSYEQYF. As DNA, the CDR3 is TGCGCCAGCAGCTTGGGGGCCAGCGGGGTGTCCTACGAGCAGTACTTC.

The chain carries TRBV20-1 and TRBJ1-1; D is unresolved. Germline V gives CDR1 DFQATT, CDR2 SNEGSKA (reference sequence). The CDR3 spans 13 residues. V was shortened by 0 bases and J by 1 base, with 6 bases between the two germline ends. The chain's CDR3 is CSAREAWNTEAFF. The CDR3 DNA sequence: TGCAGTGCTAGAGAGGCCTGGAACACTGAAGCTTTCTTT.